This T cell receptor beta chain derives from a study of T cell responses to AZD1222 COVID-19 vaccine. Points from the study as a whole: Only a handful of AZD1222 recipients were seropositive at baseline. Possibly, clonal diversity was underestimated; donors were largely white British and included more females. Among spike-specific TCRs, nearly half reportedly target unmutated variant regions.

Details on this clone: Its target is unknown.

Analysis merged second doses at about 4 or about 12 weeks. V was pared by 1 base and J by 1 base, with 5 bases between. The CDR3 is 13 residues long. Germline CDR1 is SGHRS and CDR2 is YFSETQ. This table comes from immunoSEQ multiplex PCR, and its TCRdb copy is limited to in-frame clones, with some not included. This table has about 180,000 clones, 70% to 90% appearing once. Sample: peripheral blood, taken 28 days after the second AZD1222 dose. The rearrangement links TRBV5-1 to TRBJ1-1; D gene ambiguous. The sequence was obtained from an adult who received the AZD1222 COVID-19 vaccine. CDR3 bases: TGCGCCAGCAGCTTGCTGGAGAACACTGAAGCTTTCTTT. Translated: CASSLLENTEAFF.